This entry lists 21 T cell receptor beta chains sequenced from one sample in a study of cytomegalovirus exposure and HLA in healthy donors. Some clones are missing from TCRdb's copy, which holds only in-frame ones; the method was immunoSEQ multiplex PCR. The repertoire holds about 71,000 clones, with just under 95% as singletons. Sequencing used PBMCs. Receptors were obtained from a young man in good health and CMV-seropositive.

The chain employs TRBV2 and TRBJ1-5; 10 bases are a match to TRBD1. Germline values: CDR1 SNHLY, CDR2 FYNNEI. This CDR3 contains 15 residues. The V segment lost 6 bases and the J segment 1 base; nucleotides outside the gene matches: 3. The CDR3 DNA follows: TGTGCCAGCAGCGAGGGACAGGGGAGCAATCAGCCCCAGCATTTT. It is translated as CASSEGQGSNQPQHF.

V is TRBV19 and J is TRBJ1-2; 9 bases are shared with TRBD1. The CDR3 length is 14 residues. V lost 4 bases to trimming and J lost 4 bases; unmatched junction nucleotides: 4. The germline gives CDR1 LNHDA, CDR2 SQIVND (reference sequence). CDR3 nucleotides: TGTGCCAGTAGTACGGACAGGGGAGGCTATGGCTACACCTTC. Its translation: CASSTDRGGYGYTF. The full variable domain, in which reference TRBV19 and TRBJ1-2 provide the parts outside the CDR3, is DGGITQSPKYLFRKEGQNVTLSCEQNLNHDAMYWYRQDPGQGLRLIYYSQIVNDFQKGDIAEGYSVSREKKESFPLTVTSAQKNPTAFYLCASSTDRGGYGYTFGSGTRLTVV.

The V and J genes are TRBV27 and TRBJ1-5; D is perhaps TRBD1 (5 bases). Deletions cut 3 bases from V and 0 bases from J, with 15 bases between. This CDR3 is built from 17 residues. CDR1 and CDR2 (germline): MNHEY, SMNVEV (reference sequence). CDR3 in amino acids: CASSFGGNGNSNQPQHF. The CDR3 DNA reads as TGTGCCAGCAGTTTTGGGGGGAATGGGAATAGCAATCAGCCCCAGCATTTT.

J is TRBJ1-4 and V is TRBV30; possible D gene TRBD1, 6 bases. The CDR3 is 13 amino acids. Germline CDR1 reads GTSNPN; CDR2 reads SVGIG (reference sequence). Trimming took 3 bases from V and 5 from J, leaving 10 bases between them. CDR3 amino acids: CAWRSQGNEKLFF. The CDR3 DNA reads as TGTGCCTGGAGGTCCCAGGGGAATGAAAAACTGTTTTTT.

The rearrangement uses TRBV12-5 and TRBJ2-2, with 11 bases fitting TRBD1. The CDR3 extends over 19 amino acids. The germline gives CDR1 LGHNT, CDR2 FRNRAP. V was pared by 4 bases and J by 6 bases, with 16 bases of the junction left unmatched. The CDR3 nucleotides are TGTGCTAGTGGTTCCGTCGGACAGGGGGCGCCGGGAGAAGCCGGGGAGCTGTTTTTT. This translates into CASGSVGQGAPGEAGELFF. The full variable domain, its missing parts supplied by reference TRBV12-5 and TRBJ2-2, is DARVTQTPRHKVTEMGQEVTMRCQPILGHNTVFWYRQTMMQGLELLAYFRNRAPLDDSGMPKDRFSAEMPDATLATLKIQPSEPRDSAVYFCASGSVGQGAPGEAGELFFGEGSRLTVL.

The chain recombines TRBV5-1 with TRBJ1-4; D uncertain. Between the trimmed V and J ends, which lost 2 bases and 7 bases, there was a span of 18 bases. The germline CDR1 and CDR2 sequences are SGHRS and YFSETQ. This CDR3 has 16 residues. CDR3 bases: TGCGCCAGCAGCTTCCGGGATCAGAGTTTGGGTGAAAAACTGTTTTTT. It encodes CASSFRDQSLGEKLFF.

V gene TRBV2 combines with J gene TRBJ2-5, with D perhaps matching TRBD2 (6 bases). The CDR3 spans 15 residues. The germline V gene has CDR1 SNHLY and CDR2 FYNNEI. Between the trimmed V and J ends, which lost 4 bases and 0 bases, there was a span of 12 bases. The CDR3 reads CASSGLRTNQETQYF. The DNA of the CDR3 is TGTGCCAGCAGTGGTCTGCGGACTAACCAAGAGACCCAGTACTTC.

The chain has TRBV5-1 and TRBJ2-5; 11 bases align to TRBD2. CDR3 length: 13 amino acids. From germline, CDR1 is SGHRS and CDR2 YFSETQ. The V segment lost 5 bases and the J segment 4 bases; nucleotides outside the gene matches: 1. In DNA, the CDR3 is TGCGCCAGCAGGCTAGCGGGAGGAGAGACCCAGTACTTC. This codes for CASRLAGGETQYF.

V gene TRBV4-2 combines with J gene TRBJ2-7; 13 bases are shared with TRBD2. The CDR3 consists of 18 residues. Trimming removed 0 bases from V and 5 bases from J; junction bases left unmatched: 10. CDR1 and CDR2 from the germline V gene are LGHNA and YNFKEQ. This CDR3 reads CASSQESAGTSGNHEQYF. DNA of the CDR3: TGTGCCAGCAGCCAAGAGAGTGCCGGGACTAGCGGGAATCACGAGCAGTACTTC.

This clone was seen just once. V and J are TRBV7-3 and TRBJ2-1, with TRBD2 matching 7 bases. CDR1 SGHTA and CDR2 FQGTGA come from the germline V gene. Losses at the gene ends were 6 bases for V and 5 bases for J; bases not matched to a gene: 4. This CDR3 has 13 amino acids. The DNA for the CDR3 is TGTGCCAGCAGTCAAGCGGGGAACAATGAGCAGTTCTTC. It specifies CASSQAGNNEQFF.

The V and J genes are TRBV19 and TRBJ2-7; D is undetermined. Trimming left V 3 bases short and J 2 bases short, with 11 bases between. CDR3 length: 14 residues. Germline CDR1 and CDR2: LNHDA and SQIVND (reference sequence). CDR3 sequence reads: CASSITAATYEQYF. Written as DNA, the CDR3 is TGTGCCAGTAGTATTACGGCGGCCACCTACGAGCAGTACTTC. Using reference TRBV19 and TRBJ2-7 for the parts outside the CDR3, the full variable domain is DGGITQSPKYLFRKEGQNVTLSCEQNLNHDAMYWYRQDPGQGLRLIYYSQIVNDFQKGDIAEGYSVSREKKESFPLTVTSAQKNPTAFYLCASSITAATYEQYFGPGTRLTVT.

J is TRBJ2-1 and V is TRBV27; 9 bases align to TRBD1. The CDR3 length is 16 residues. J was trimmed by 9 bases and V by 0 bases; bases with no gene match: 9. Germline V gene data show CDR1 as MNHEY and CDR2 as SMNVEV (reference sequence). The CDR3 is CASSLSGTGSSIEQFF. DNA for the CDR3: TGTGCCAGCAGTTTATCAGGGACAGGGAGTTCCATTGAGCAGTTCTTC.

This chain joins TRBV6-5 and TRBJ1-5; TRBD1 agrees at 7 bases. Germline-derived CDR1 and CDR2 are MNHEY and SVGAGI. Losses at the gene ends were 0 bases for V and 16 bases for J; bases not matched to a gene: 12. The CDR3 is 14 residues long. CDR3 region: CASSYSRGGVFLHF. CDR3 coding DNA: TGTGCCAGCAGTTACTCGAGAGGGGGCGTCTTCCTACATTTT.

The rearrangement links TRBV28 to TRBJ2-7; perhaps TRBD1 as D (6 bases). The CDR3 has 14 amino acids. Trimming stripped 4 bases from V and 4 bases from J, with 14 bases between. Germline CDR1 MDHEN, CDR2 SYDVKM. CDR3 region: CASSSPKQGYEQYF. The CDR3 bases are TGTGCCAGCAGTTCCCCCAAACAGGGATACGAGCAGTACTTC.

The rearrangement joins TRBV5-5 to TRBJ2-2; D is unresolved. The CDR3 spans 13 residues. Trimming stripped 2 bases from V and 5 bases from J, with 7 bases between. Germline assignment: CDR1 SGHKS and CDR2 YYEKEE (reference sequence). Here the CDR3 DNA reads TGTGCCAGCAGCTTAGAAGAGACCGGGGAGCTGTTTTTT. It specifies CASSLEETGELFF.

J is TRBJ2-2 and V is TRBV29-1; TRBD2 matches 8 bases. V shed 5 bases and J 6 bases; nucleotides not matched to a gene: 5. The CDR3 length is 13 residues. Per the germline V gene, CDR1 is SQVTM and CDR2 is ANQGSEA. CDR3 bases: TGCAGCGTTCTAGCGGGTAGAGCCGGGGAGCTGTTTTTT. Translated: CSVLAGRAGELFF.

The chain links TRBV5-1 to TRBJ1-1; D unresolved. Germline CDR1 and CDR2: SGHRS and YFSETQ. V lost 4 bases and J lost 1, with 8 bases in between. This CDR3 is 13 amino acids long. The CDR3 DNA reads as TGCGCCAGCAGCCCAACACCGAACACTGAAGCTTTCTTT. Its translation is CASSPTPNTEAFF. The full variable domain, in which reference TRBV5-1 and TRBJ1-1 provide the parts outside the CDR3, is KAGVTQTPRYLIKTRGQQVTLSCSPISGHRSVSWYQQTPGQGLQFLFEYFSETQRNKGNFPGRFSGRQFSNSRSEMNVSTLELGDSALYLCASSPTPNTEAFFGQGTRLTVV.

This sequence joins TRBV4-1 and TRBJ2-2; D remains unclear. V was pared by 0 bases and J by 6 bases, with 5 bases between. Germline CDR1 reads MGHRA; CDR2 reads YSYEKL. The CDR3 contains 13 residues. The CDR3 nucleotides read TGCGCCAGCAGCCAAGAGGGCCCCGGGGAGCTGTTTTTT. Translating gives CASSQEGPGELFF.

In this sample, this clone turned up a few times. The chain employs TRBV6-5 and TRBJ1-1; 7 bases align to TRBD1. CDR1 is MNHEY, CDR2 SVGAGI, per germline. Trimming removed 7 bases from V and 11 bases from J; junction bases left unmatched: 13. The CDR3 is 13 amino acids. The CDR3 DNA follows: TGTGCCAGCACCCACGGGAGGGGGCTGGATGCTTTCTTT. Translating it yields CASTHGRGLDAFF.

The chain has TRBV11-2 and TRBJ2-7, with TRBD2 matching over 8 bases. Germline values: CDR1 SGHAT, CDR2 FQNNGV. The CDR3 covers 14 residues. V gave up 5 bases and J gave up 6 bases; unmatched junction bases: 9. Written as DNA, the CDR3 is TGTGCCAGCAGCCCCGGGAGCGGGAGTGCCGAGCAGTACTTC. Translating it yields CASSPGSGSAEQYF. The full variable domain, with the rest looked up from reference TRBV11-2 and TRBJ2-7, is EAGVAQSPRYKIIEKRQSVAFWCNPISGHATLYWYQQILGQGPKLLIQFQNNGVVDDSQLPKDRFSAERLKGVDSTLKIQPAKLEDSAVYLCASSPGSGSAEQYFGPGTRLTVT.

The chain links TRBV6-1 to TRBJ2-6, with D unresolved. CDR3 length equals 15 residues. Trimming stripped 5 bases from V and 0 bases from J, with 8 bases between. Germline V gene lookup returns CDR1 MNHNS and CDR2 SASEGT. The DNA for the CDR3 is TGTGCCAGCAGTCGTAGCCGCTCTGGGGCCAACGTCCTGACTTTC. It encodes CASSRSRSGANVLTF.